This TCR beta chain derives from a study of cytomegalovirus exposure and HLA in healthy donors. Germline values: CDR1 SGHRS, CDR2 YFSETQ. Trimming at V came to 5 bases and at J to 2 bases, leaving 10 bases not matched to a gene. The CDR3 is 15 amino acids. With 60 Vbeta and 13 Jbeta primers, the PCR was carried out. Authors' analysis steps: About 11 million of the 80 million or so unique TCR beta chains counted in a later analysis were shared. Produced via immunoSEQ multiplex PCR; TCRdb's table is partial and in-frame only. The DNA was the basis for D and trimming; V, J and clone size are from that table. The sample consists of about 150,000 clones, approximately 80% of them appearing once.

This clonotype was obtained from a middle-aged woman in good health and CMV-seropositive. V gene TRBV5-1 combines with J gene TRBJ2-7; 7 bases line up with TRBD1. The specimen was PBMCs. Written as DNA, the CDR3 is TGCGCCAGCAGTCGGGACAGTTTAAATACCTACGAGCAGTACTTC. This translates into CASSRDSLNTYEQYF.